The 17 T cell receptor beta chains below all came from one sample that was sequenced in a study of T cell responses to AZD1222 COVID-19 vaccine. TCRdb keeps only in-frame clones here, not all; method: immunoSEQ multiplex PCR. The table has around 100,000 clones, less than 95% seen once. The sequenced sample was peripheral blood, obtained on day 0 of AZD1222 vaccination. The receptor set was obtained from an adult in good health.

The rearrangement uses TRBV5-4 and TRBJ1-2; 8 bases map to TRBD1. V lost 2 bases, J lost 8 bases, and 8 bases stayed unmatched. CDR1 and CDR2 (germline): SGHNT, YYREEE (reference sequence). This CDR3 comprises 14 residues. The CDR3 reads CASSLWGQAHGYTF. CDR3 in DNA: TGTGCCAGCAGCTTATGGGGACAGGCCCACGGCTACACCTTC.

The chain employs TRBV6-6 and TRBJ2-2; D is undetermined. The germline V gene encodes CDR1 MNHNY and CDR2 SVGAGI (reference sequence). The CDR3 loop spans 14 amino acids. Trimming took off 6 bases at V and 2 bases at J, with 10 bases between the two ends. As DNA, the CDR3 is TGTGCCAGCAGCCCCGGCGTAAACACCGGGGAGCTGTTTTTT. Translation: CASSPGVNTGELFF.

This chain links TRBV24-1 with TRBJ2-3; TRBD1 or TRBD2 may be the D gene (6 bases each). The V gene lost 7 bases and the J gene lost 4 bases, with 20 bases spanning the gap. The CDR3 contains 16 residues. Per germline, CDR1 KGHDR and CDR2 SFDVKD. The CDR3 DNA follows: TGTGCCACCAGCCATCCTTCGGGGGCAATGGCAGATACGCAGTATTTT. It encodes CATSHPSGAMADTQYF.

The rearrangement uses TRBV18 and TRBJ1-4; 7 nucleotides match TRBD1. Germline values: CDR1 KGHSH, CDR2 LQKENI. The CDR3 has 15 amino acids. Trimming removed 3 bases from V and 4 bases from J; junction bases left unmatched: 5. The CDR3 DNA follows: TGTGCCAGCTCACCCAGGGACAGCCTTAATGAAAAACTGTTTTTT. Its translation: CASSPRDSLNEKLFF.

The chain combines TRBV13 with TRBJ2-3; 7 bases map to TRBD2. Germline values: CDR1 PRHDT, CDR2 FYEKMQ (reference sequence). The CDR3 covers 16 residues. The V and J ends lost 7 bases and 12 bases, in that order; junction bases with no gene match: 22. In DNA, the CDR3 is TGTGCCAGCACCTTTAGTTCCAGCGGGACTCTCCGCCCCCAGTATTTT. As protein: CASTFSSSGTLRPQYF.

The chain links TRBV29-1 to TRBJ2-4; 7 positions agree with TRBD2. Germline-derived CDR1 and CDR2 are SQVTM and ANQGSEA. After removal of 4 bases from V and 2 bases from J, the junction contained 8 bases not matched to a gene. This CDR3 spans 15 amino acids. In nucleotides, the CDR3 is TGCAGCGTTGGCGGCCCGGGAGGTACCAAAAACATTCAGTACTTC. Residues: CSVGGPGGTKNIQYF.

CDR3 residues: CASRDRGFEAFF. DNA for the CDR3: TGTGCCAGCAGGGACAGGGGGTTTGAAGCTTTCTTT. J is TRBJ1-1 and V is TRBV2; 10 bases are a match to TRBD1. V was pared by 6 bases and J by 7 bases, with 2 bases of the junction left unmatched. The CDR3 sequence is 12 residues long. Germline lookup yields CDR1 SNHLY and CDR2 FYNNEI.

The J gene is TRBJ1-4, the V gene TRBV28; a weak D match, TRBD1 (5 bases). Germline loops: CDR1 MDHEN, CDR2 SYDVKM. The CDR3 consists of 15 residues. Trimming left V 6 bases short and J 2 bases short, with 13 bases between. The CDR3 sequence: CASSPGGRTNEKLFF. The CDR3 DNA sequence: TGTGCCAGCAGCCCGGGGGGGAGGACTAATGAAAAACTGTTTTTT.

This clone was counted a few times. CDR3 protein: CASSQETRPGNSPLHF. The CDR3 DNA reads as TGTGCCAGCAGCCAAGAGACCAGGCCGGGGAATTCACCCCTCCACTTT. The V gene is TRBV4-2, the J gene TRBJ1-6, with D unclear. The CDR3 sequence is 16 residues long. V gave up 0 bases and J gave up 7 bases, with 13 bases separating them. Germline values: CDR1 LGHNA, CDR2 YNFKEQ.

J is TRBJ2-7 and V is TRBV25-1, with D unclear. The CDR3 spans 16 residues. The V end was cut by 3 bases, the J end by 4 bases, with 19 bases between. Germline V lookup: CDR1 MGHDK, CDR2 SYGVNS. The CDR3 region has the DNA TGTGCCAGCAGTGATGTGTCGGTCCCCACCGGGTACGAGCAGTACTTC. It specifies CASSDVSVPTGYEQYF.

This clone was observed a handful of times. V gene TRBV19 combines with J gene TRBJ1-2; D is perhaps TRBD1 (6 bases). The V end lost 8 bases, the J end lost 4 bases, and 20 bases lay between the germline ends. Germline V gives CDR1 LNHDA, CDR2 SQIVND (reference sequence). The CDR3 is made up of 15 amino acids. This CDR3 reads CASVPPGGRSYGYTF. The CDR3 bases are TGTGCCAGTGTCCCTCCGGGGGGGCGAAGCTATGGCTACACCTTC.

V and J are TRBV7-9 and TRBJ1-2; D perhaps matches TRBD1 (6 bases). Germline V gene sequence: CDR1 SEHNR, CDR2 FQNEAQ (reference sequence). Trimming cost V 0 bases and J 7 bases, with 24 bases left between them. The CDR3 spans 18 residues. CDR3 sequence reads: CASSLAGADSTLWGGYTF. CDR3 nucleotide sequence: TGTGCCAGCAGCTTAGCGGGGGCAGACTCAACTCTATGGGGTGGCTACACCTTC.

V usage is TRBV7-8 and J usage is TRBJ1-2; 8 bases map to TRBD1. Germline V gene sequence: CDR1 SGHVS, CDR2 FQNEAQ. The J segment lost 0 bases and the V segment lost 5 bases, leaving 11 bases of the junction unmatched. The CDR3 spans 17 residues. This chain's CDR3 is CASSLYRDRMTNYGYTF. The CDR3, as DNA: TGTGCCAGCAGCCTCTACCGGGACAGGATGACTAACTATGGCTACACCTTC.

The chain has TRBV5-5 and TRBJ2-2; a possible D gene is TRBD1 (7 bases). Deletions cut 6 bases from V and 0 bases from J, with 15 bases between. Germline CDR1 and CDR2: SGHKS and YYEKEE (reference sequence). The CDR3 is 16 residues long. The CDR3 coding sequence is TGTGCCAGCAACCCCCGCGGGACAGCGAACACCGGGGAGCTGTTTTTT. It specifies CASNPRGTANTGELFF.

The chain uses TRBV9 and TRBJ1-5; D uncertain. The CDR3 is 13 amino acids. Germline loops: CDR1 SGDLS, CDR2 YYNGEE. V gave up 4 bases and J gave up 5 bases, with 10 bases separating them. The CDR3 coding sequence is TGTGCCAGCAGCCCAGGCGACCATCAGCCCCAGCATTTT. This gives the protein CASSPGDHQPQHF.

J is TRBJ1-1 and V is TRBV4-1; a weak D match, TRBD1 (5 bases). Deletions cut 4 bases from V and 7 bases from J, with 22 bases between. Germline loops: CDR1 MGHRA, CDR2 YSYEKL. This CDR3 has 16 amino acids. The DNA of the CDR3 is TGCGCCAGCAGCCTATGGACGGGACCGCCTAGCCATGAAGCTTTCTTT. Residues: CASSLWTGPPSHEAFF.

This clone was picked up a small number of times. V usage is TRBV6-4 and J usage is TRBJ1-6; weak D call: TRBD1 (6 bases). The CDR3 covers 19 residues. V lost 7 bases and J lost 6, with 28 bases in between. CDR1 and CDR2 from the germline V gene are MRHNA and SNTAGT. CDR3 DNA: TGTGCCAGCACCCGACCAACCGGGGGCAAGGAGGCCTTTAATTCACCCCTCCACTTT. It is translated as CASTRPTGGKEAFNSPLHF.